Following are 17 T cell receptor beta chains from one sample sequenced in a study of T cells in Graves' hyperthyroidism and ophthalmopathy. Authors of the study amplified TCR beta CDR3 regions from RNA transcripts. HTBI primers drove first-round RT-PCR of the TCR CDR3. Each CDR3 protein is one row after TCRdb ran MiXCR on the multiplex PCR reads. Of over 650,000 distinct CDR3 sequences in the sample, roughly 46% were seen once. The sample was peripheral blood or thyroid tissue (not recorded which). Every receptor here comes from an adult man with Graves' disease, either hyperthyroidism or ophthalmopathy (not recorded which).

This clonotype showed up many times. The chain's CDR3 is CSVEDPPDTNYGYTF. DNA of the CDR3: TGCAGCGTTGAAGATCCCCCCGACACTAACTATGGCTACACCTTC. V gene TRBV29-1 combines with J gene TRBJ1-2, with D uncertain. Trimming shortened V by 0 bases and J by 0 bases, and 11 bases separated the two germline ends. The CDR3 runs 15 residues. Germline V gives CDR1 SQVTM, CDR2 ANQGSEA. Filled out from reference TRBV29-1 and TRBJ1-2, the complete variable domain reads SAVISQKPSRDICQRGTSLTIQCQVDSQVTMMFWYRQQPGQSLTLIATANQGSEATYESGFVIDKFPISRPNLTFSTLTVSNMSPEDSSIYLCSVEDPPDTNYGYTFGSGTRLTVV.

V is TRBV25-1 and J is TRBJ2-5, with 10 bases aligning to TRBD2. The CDR3 runs to 17 residues. V trimming: 2 bases; J trimming: 5 bases; junction bases outside the gene matches: 11. CDR1 and CDR2 (germline): MGHDK, SYGVNS. The CDR3: CASSEPLGTSVAETQYF. In DNA form, the CDR3 reads TGTGCCAGCAGTGAACCTCTCGGGACTAGCGTAGCGGAGACCCAGTACTTC.

The V call is TRBV2, the J call TRBJ1-4, with 8 bases aligning to TRBD1. Germline lookup yields CDR1 SNHLY and CDR2 FYNNEI. Trimming took 6 bases from V and 8 from J; bases not matched to a gene: 8. The CDR3 loop spans 14 amino acids. The DNA for the CDR3 is TGTGCCAGCAGCGGACAGGGACGTGAGGAAAAACTGTTTTTT. Translated, it gives CASSGQGREEKLFF.

Many counts were recorded for this clonotype. This sequence joins TRBV19 and TRBJ1-3; 9 nucleotides line up with TRBD1. The CDR3 runs 14 residues. From germline, CDR1 is LNHDA and CDR2 SQIVND (reference sequence). V lost 8 bases and J lost 2; bases outside the gene matches: 4. CDR3 residues: CASRDRGAGNTIYF. The CDR3 coding sequence is TGTGCCAGTCGCGACAGGGGGGCTGGAAACACCATATATTTT.

There are a few counts of this clonotype. The chain links TRBV10-3 to TRBJ1-5; 7 bases agree with TRBD1. V was pared by 11 bases and J by 4 bases, with 8 bases of the junction left unmatched. Per germline, CDR1 ENHRY and CDR2 SYGVKD. The CDR3 is 13 amino acids. The CDR3 loop is CAWSGGQNQPQHF. Here the CDR3 DNA reads TGTGCCTGGAGCGGGGGACAGAATCAGCCCCAGCATTTT.

The J gene is TRBJ1-5, the V gene TRBV19; tentative D call: TRBD1 (5 bases). Looked up from germline, CDR1 is LNHDA and CDR2 is SQIVND (reference sequence). V lost 9 bases and J lost 9, with 15 bases in between. The CDR3 runs to 12 residues. CDR3 sequence: CASRGSSRPQHF. The CDR3 DNA sequence: TGTGCCAGCCGGGGCTCGTCTCGGCCCCAGCATTTT.

In this sample, this clonotype turned up a few times. The gene calls are TRBV19 and TRBJ1-6; 7 bases agree with TRBD1. The germline CDR1 and CDR2 sequences are LNHDA and SQIVND (reference sequence). V lost 9 bases and J lost 4; bases outside the gene matches: 9. The CDR3 totals 15 residues. The CDR3 region is CASSPGTVYNSPLHF. In nucleotides, the CDR3 is TGTGCCAGCAGTCCCGGGACAGTTTATAATTCACCCCTCCACTTT.

The CDR3 sequence is CASSAPGQTNEKLFF. The CDR3 bases are TGTGCCAGTAGTGCTCCGGGACAGACGAATGAAAAACTGTTTTTT. The J gene is TRBJ1-4, the V gene TRBV19; 7 bases align to TRBD1. This CDR3 spans 15 amino acids. Unmatched junction bases numbered 8, after V lost 5 bases and J lost 5 bases. Germline V gives CDR1 LNHDA, CDR2 SQIVND (reference sequence).

The chain couples TRBV25-1 to TRBJ1-5, with a possible D match to TRBD1 (5 bases). This CDR3 has 16 amino acids. Trimming pared 6 bases from V and 5 bases from J, leaving 20 bases between. The V gene's germline CDR1 is MGHDK and CDR2 SYGVNS. This CDR3 is CASSQGEEGSYQPQHF. CDR3 nucleotides: TGTGCCAGCAGCCAAGGGGAGGAGGGTTCCTATCAGCCCCAGCATTTT.

The chain recombines TRBV7-2 with TRBJ2-7; D gene ambiguous. This CDR3 spans 14 amino acids. V lost 6 bases, J lost 3 bases, and 15 bases lay in between. In germline, CDR1 is SGHTA, CDR2 FQGNSA. CDR3 residues: CASSVRGYGYEQYF. The CDR3 DNA is TGTGCCAGCAGTGTAAGAGGCTATGGCTACGAGCAGTACTTC.

As regards this clonotype: Without the conserved terminal phenylalanine or tryptophan, this CDR3 likely stems from a read error. The DNA is left out, because the CDR3 cannot be placed on it with certainty; the CDR3 is given as TCRdb lists it. The chain links TRBV20-1 to TRBJ1-3; no check of the table's D call, TRBD1, against the DNA was made. The CDR3 spans 8 amino acids, including both terminal residues. The germline V gene has CDR1 DFQATT and CDR2 SNEGSKA (reference sequence). This CDR3 is CSARVAGV.

This clonotype was seen ten or more times. The rearrangement joins TRBV6-6 to TRBJ1-6; 7 bases are shared with TRBD1. The CDR3 length is 15 residues. V shed 6 bases, J shed 6 bases, and the junction held 8 bases outside the gene matches. The germline V gene encodes CDR1 MNHNY and CDR2 SVGAGI (reference sequence). Here the CDR3 reads CASRGGTVGNSPLHF. As DNA, the CDR3 is TGTGCCAGCAGAGGAGGGACAGTGGGTAATTCACCCCTCCACTTT.

This clonotype came up many times. The gene calls are TRBV5-4 and TRBJ2-2; D may be TRBD1 (6 bases). Germline V CDR1 and CDR2: SGHNT, YYREEE (reference sequence). Trimming removed 6 bases from V and 6 bases from J, with 12 bases in between. The CDR3 extends over 13 amino acids. CDR3 bases: TGTGCCAGCACAGGGGCGAGAGCCGGGGAGCTGTTTTTT. Translating it yields CASTGARAGELFF.

This clonotype was detected a few times. V and J are TRBV20-1 and TRBJ1-5, with D possibly matching TRBD1 (6 bases). Trimming removed 0 bases at V and 7 bases at J, with 13 bases between. The V gene's germline CDR1 is DFQATT and CDR2 SNEGSKA (reference sequence). CDR3 length equals 14 residues. The CDR3 spells CSAREGGAWQPQHF. CDR3 DNA sequence: TGCAGTGCTAGAGAGGGGGGGGCATGGCAGCCCCAGCATTTT.

The chain uses TRBV4-1 and TRBJ1-5; 7 bases are shared with TRBD1. Germline V gene data show CDR1 as MGHRA and CDR2 as YSYEKL. The CDR3 runs to 15 residues. After removal of 4 bases from V and 5 bases from J, the junction contained 8 bases not matched to a gene. The CDR3, as DNA: TGCGCCAGCAGCCCGCAACAGGGGTTGGATCAGCCCCAGCATTTT. This sequence encodes CASSPQQGLDQPQHF.

This clonotype appeared many times. This sequence may be a read error, since a much larger clone differs from it by one base. The chain has TRBV2 and TRBJ2-7, with no clear D. V lost 3 bases to trimming and J lost 2 bases, with 2 bases between them. Germline assignment: CDR1 SNHLY and CDR2 FYNNEI. This CDR3 spans 11 amino acids. The CDR3 sequence is CASSDAYEQYF. The CDR3, as DNA: TGTGCCAGCAGTGATGCCTACGAGCAGTACTTC.

About this clonotype itself: This may arise from a read error, as a much more abundant clone is one base away. The chain couples TRBV7-9 to TRBJ1-2; 7 positions match TRBD1. V was pared by 5 bases and J by 4 bases, with 10 bases of the junction left unmatched. Germline V gene lookup returns CDR1 SEHNR and CDR2 FQNEAQ (reference sequence). This CDR3 has 15 amino acids. CDR3 nucleotides: TGTGCCAGCAGCACCGGACAGGCTCGGAGCTATGGCTACACCTTC. Its translation: CASSTGQARSYGYTF.